Listed below are T cell receptor beta chains from one sample, sequenced in a study of CD8 T cells in Susac syndrome. TCRdb re-called the immunoSEQ multiplex PCR reads through MiXCR, storing one row per CDR3 protein. The table records about 70,000 distinct CDR3 sequences, around 96% of them present only once. Sequenced: CD4+ T cells from PBMCs. The receptors derive from a human donor with multiple sclerosis. The CDR3 runs from the conserved cysteine through the conserved F or W. The D gene is left open where the match is weak. Only some rows state a clone size, as once, few, many or a class for expanded clones.

j_gene	abundance	d_gene	v_gene	CDR3aa	CDR3nt
TRBJ2-5	NA	NA	TRBV7-3	CASSFGPEETQYF	TGTGCCAGCAGCTTTGGTCCTGAAGAGACCCAGTACTTC
TRBJ2-5	NA	TRBD2	TRBV12-3/TRBV12-4	CASRERGRGKETQYF	TGTGCCAGCAGGGAGCGGGGGCGAGGAAAAGAGACCCAGTACTTC
TRBJ2-7	NA	NA	TRBV5-1	CASSLGTSSYEQYF	TGCGCCAGCAGCCTGGGGACGAGTTCCTACGAGCAGTACTTC
TRBJ2-5	NA	NA	TRBV5-4	CASSPGHYQETQYF	TGTGCCAGCAGCCCGGGACACTACCAAGAGACCCAGTACTTC
TRBJ2-1	NA	TRBD2	TRBV25-1	CATGLAADNEQFF	TGTGCCACCGGACTAGCGGCAGACAATGAGCAGTTCTTC
TRBJ1-5	NA	NA	TRBV3-1	CASSQDHVVGQPQHF	TGTGCCAGCAGCCAAGATCACGTAGTGGGCCAGCCCCAGCATTTT
TRBJ1-1	NA	NA	TRBV3-1	CASSQVRGIGTEAFF	TGTGCCAGCAGCCAAGTGAGGGGGATCGGCACTGAAGCTTTCTTT
TRBJ1-6	NA	NA	TRBV4-1	CASSQDRGRGLHSPLHF	TGCGCCAGCAGCCAAGATCGGGGTCGGGGACTTCATTCACCCCTCCACTTT
TRBJ2-1	NA	NA	TRBV7-2	CASNPGGVYNEQFF	TGTGCCAGCAACCCCGGCGGGGTCTACAATGAGCAGTTCTTC
TRBJ1-2	NA	NA	TRBV5-4	CASSFTTGGYTF	TGTGCCAGCAGCTTTACGACAGGCGGCTACACCTTC
TRBJ1-5	once	NA	TRBV18	CASSPIGSSNQPQHF	TGTGCCAGCTCACCAATTGGGAGTAGCAATCAGCCCCAGCATTTT
TRBJ2-7	NA	TRBD2	TRBV12-3/TRBV12-4	CASRLRLAGSYEQYF	TGTGCCAGCAGACTAAGACTAGCGGGGAGTTACGAGCAGTACTTC
TRBJ2-5	NA	TRBD1	TRBV11-2	CASSKDRVGGETQYF	TGTGCCAGCAGCAAGGACAGGGTAGGGGGAGAGACCCAGTACTTC
TRBJ2-7	NA	NA	TRBV29-1	CSAVGDLEQYF	TGCAGCGCCGTAGGGGATCTCGAGCAGTACTTC
TRBJ2-1	NA	TRBD2	TRBV5-1	CASSLVTSGAGEQFF	TGCGCCAGCAGCTTGGTTACTAGCGGGGCCGGTGAGCAGTTCTTC
TRBJ2-1	NA	NA	TRBV3-1	CASSQQGAQFF	TGTGCCAGCAGTCAACAGGGTGCGCAGTTCTTC
TRBJ2-5	NA	NA	TRBV19	CASSPQISETQYF	TGTGCCAGTAGTCCCCAGATCTCGGAGACCCAGTACTTC
TRBJ1-2	NA	NA	TRBV6-1	CASNVEQNRWGGYTF	TGTGCCAGCAACGTGGAACAGAACCGGTGGGGTGGCTACACCTTC
TRBJ2-3	NA	NA	TRBV4-3	CASSQDAGTFGDTQYF	TGCGCCAGCAGCCAAGATGCAGGGACATTCGGGGATACGCAGTATTTT
TRBJ2-5	NA	NA	TRBV15	CATSRAQGGWETQYF	TGTGCCACCAGCAGAGCCCAGGGGGGCTGGGAGACCCAGTACTTC
TRBJ2-5	NA	NA	TRBV5-4	CASSPQAAETQYF	TGTGCCAGCAGCCCACAGGCGGCCGAGACCCAGTACTTC
TRBJ1-1	NA	TRBD1	TRBV12-3/TRBV12-4	CASSGRDRGWDTEAFF	TGTGCCAGCAGTGGCCGGGACAGGGGCTGGGACACTGAAGCTTTCTTT
TRBJ1-5	NA	TRBD1	TRBV6-6	CASSYPAQGDNQPQHF	TGTGCCAGCAGTTACCCGGCACAGGGGGACAATCAGCCCCAGCATTTT
TRBJ1-2	NA	NA	TRBV20-1	CSATGPGGGYTF	TGCAGTGCTACGGGACCGGGGGGCGGCTACACCTTC
TRBJ2-7	NA	TRBD1	TRBV12-3/TRBV12-4	CASRGTGAYEQYF	TGTGCCAGCAGGGGGACAGGGGCCTACGAGCAGTACTTC
TRBJ1-6	NA	NA	TRBV25-1	CASSGPTAPSNSPLHF	TGTGCCAGCAGTGGGCCGACAGCGCCCTCTAATTCACCCCTCCACTTT
TRBJ2-7	NA	NA	TRBV7-9	CASSPGTAGRYF	TGTGCCAGCAGCCCGGGGACGGCAGGGCGGTACTTC
TRBJ1-1	NA	NA	TRBV29-1	CSVQPGHRMNTEAFF	TGCAGCGTCCAACCGGGACACCGTATGAACACTGAAGCTTTCTTT
TRBJ2-1	NA	NA	TRBV6-4	CASSTNEQFF	TGTGCCAGCAGTACGAATGAGCAGTTCTTC
TRBJ2-7	NA	TRBD1	TRBV5-6	CASSLGQGPYEQYF	TGTGCCAGCAGCTTGGGACAGGGTCCCTACGAGCAGTACTTC
TRBJ2-1	NA	TRBD1	TRBV10-3	CAISLRQGSYNEQFF	TGTGCCATCAGCTTAAGACAGGGTTCCTACAATGAGCAGTTCTTC
TRBJ1-1	NA	NA	TRBV12-1	CASSFQGGHLMNTEAFF	TGTGCCAGCAGCTTTCAAGGGGGCCATCTCATGAACACTGAAGCTTTCTTT
TRBJ1-5	NA	TRBD1	TRBV9	CASGTGGGQPQHF	TGTGCCAGCGGCACAGGGGGCGGTCAGCCCCAGCATTTT
TRBJ2-4	NA	TRBD2	TRBV12-3/TRBV12-4	CASSLRLAGTNIQYF	TGTGCCAGCAGTTTGAGACTAGCGGGGACAAACATTCAGTACTTC
TRBJ1-1	NA	TRBD1	TRBV12-3/TRBV12-4	CASRTGGTEAFF	TGTGCCAGTAGGACAGGGGGCACTGAAGCTTTCTTT
TRBJ2-1	NA	NA	TRBV12-3/TRBV12-4	CASSRAGSSYNEQFF	TGTGCCAGCAGTCGGGCAGGCAGCTCCTACAATGAGCAGTTCTTC
TRBJ2-5	NA	NA	TRBV9	CASNFGLEQETQYF	TGTGCCAGCAACTTTGGACTGGAACAAGAGACCCAGTACTTC
TRBJ2-3	NA	NA	TRBV30	CAWSRSSSLSDTQYF	TGTGCCTGGAGCCGATCATCCTCCTTATCAGATACGCAGTATTTT